This record covers a single T cell receptor beta chain. Its target is not known. J was trimmed by 4 bases and V by 6 bases; bases with no gene match: 11. In germline, CDR1 is SGHNT, CDR2 YENEEA. CDR3 length equals 18 residues. The PCR employed 60 Vbeta primers together with 13 Jbeta primers. Some clones are missing from TCRdb's copy, which holds only in-frame ones; the method was immunoSEQ multiplex PCR. The sample includes around 150,000 clones, roughly 80% seen only once; the top ten take roughly 1.9%. The sample comes from a study of cytomegalovirus exposure and HLA in healthy donors. Study results and caveats: The listing of about 150 TCR beta chains classed them as cytomegalovirus-associated.

Sequencing was done on a sample of PBMCs. The J gene is TRBJ2-6, the V gene TRBV11-3; 11 nucleotides line up with TRBD1. The TCR comes from a human donor in good health. The DNA of the CDR3 is TGTGCCAGCAGTATCAATGGACAGGGGGCAGGAGGGGCCAACGTCCTGACTTTC. Its translation is CASSINGQGAGGANVLTF. The full variable domain, with the rest looked up from reference TRBV11-3 and TRBJ2-6, is EAGVVQSPRYKIIEKKQPVAFWCNPISGHNTLYWYLQNLGQGPELLIRYENEEAVDDSQLPKDRFSAERLKGVDSTLKIQPAELGDSAVYLCASSINGQGAGGANVLTFGAGSRLTVL.